A single sample is the source of the 20 T cell receptor beta chains below, sequenced in a study of T cell clones after liver transplantation. Using immunoSEQ multiplex PCR, the repertoire was profiled, and TCRdb retains in-frame clones only, with some absent. The data hold roughly 100,000 clones, with about 86% observed a single time. The sequencing here drew on CD4+ T cells from blood, taken approximately 45 months after liver transplant. The receptors stem from a human patient who received a liver transplant. Some of the T cells may derive from the graft donor.

The chain is built from TRBV30 and TRBJ2-3; 7 positions agree with TRBD1. The germline gives CDR1 GTSNPN, CDR2 SVGIG (reference sequence). The V gene end was trimmed by 3 bases and the J gene end by 1 base; junction bases not matched to a gene: 7. The CDR3 has 15 amino acids. This CDR3 reads CAWSQGESGTDTQYF. In DNA form, the CDR3 reads TGTGCCTGGAGCCAGGGGGAGTCTGGCACAGATACGCAGTATTTT.

The J gene is TRBJ1-5, the V gene TRBV19; the match to TRBD1 covers 10 bases. The CDR3 contains 15 residues. V lost 3 bases, J lost 6 bases, and 5 bases stayed unmatched. The V gene's germline CDR1 is LNHDA and CDR2 SQIVND (reference sequence). CDR3 coding DNA: TGTGCCAGTAGTATCCGGACAGGGGGAAGTCAGCCCCAGCATTTT. This sequence encodes CASSIRTGGSQPQHF.

V usage is TRBV19 and J usage is TRBJ2-1; 7 positions agree with TRBD2. V trimming: 4 bases; J trimming: 7 bases; junction bases outside the gene matches: 16. This CDR3 is built from 17 residues. The germline gives CDR1 LNHDA, CDR2 SQIVND (reference sequence). CDR3 nucleotides: TGTGCCAGTAGTACGACTGGACTTGGCGGGAGTGGGAATGAGCAGTTCTTC. Translation gives CASSTTGLGGSGNEQFF.

The CDR3 nucleotides read TGTGCCAGCAGCTCCGACAGGGGGCGTTTCAATGAGCAGTTCTTC. Amino acid sequence: CASSSDRGRFNEQFF. The V gene is TRBV7-3, the J gene TRBJ2-1; 10 bases are a match to TRBD1. The V gene end was trimmed by 4 bases and the J gene end by 6 bases; junction bases not matched to a gene: 6. This CDR3 is 15 amino acids long. Germline CDR1 and CDR2: SGHTA and FQGTGA.

Comment on this clone: One end of the junction does not line up with germline, which may come from a read error. This sequence joins TRBV6-1 and TRBJ1-2, with D maybe TRBD1 (6 bases). Germline V CDR1 and CDR2: MNHNS, SASEGT. This CDR3 comprises 15 residues. In DNA, the CDR3 is TGTGCCAGCAGTGAAGGACAGGCAACTAAATATGGCTACACCTTC. Encoded protein: CASSEGQATKYGYTF.

The V and J genes are TRBV27 and TRBJ1-2; TRBD1 matches 9 bases. Losses at the gene ends were 5 bases for V and 6 bases for J; bases not matched to a gene: 22. This CDR3 comprises 19 residues. From germline, CDR1 is MNHEY and CDR2 SMNVEV (reference sequence). The CDR3 DNA reads as TGTGCCAGCAGTCTAACACCTTCTGGCCCGGACAGGGGCCATGATGGCTACACCTTC. It specifies CASSLTPSGPDRGHDGYTF.

The CDR3 sequence is CAWSVHVGGEGGELFF. The CDR3 bases are TGTGCCTGGAGTGTACATGTCGGGGGGGAGGGCGGGGAGCTGTTTTTT. The gene calls are TRBV30 and TRBJ2-2; 8 nucleotides agree with TRBD2. Germline assignment: CDR1 GTSNPN and CDR2 SVGIG (reference sequence). The CDR3 runs to 16 residues. The junction had 10 bases not matched to a gene; V was cut back by 0 bases and J by 7 bases.

This chain uses TRBV11-3 with TRBJ2-2; the D gene is possibly TRBD1 (5 bases). This CDR3 has 13 amino acids. CDR1 is SGHNT and CDR2 is YENEEA in the germline V gene. V lost 4 bases and J lost 6, with 9 bases in between. CDR3: CASSSQGSGELFF. In nucleotides, the CDR3 is TGTGCCAGCAGCTCCCAGGGCTCCGGGGAGCTGTTTTTT.

The chain recombines TRBV12-5 with TRBJ2-2; 9 positions agree with TRBD1. The germline CDR1 and CDR2 sequences are LGHNT and FRNRAP. This CDR3 region has 16 residues. V lost 4 bases, J lost 4 bases, and 7 bases stayed unmatched. CDR3 DNA sequence: TGTGCTAGTGGTTCCAACAGGGGGCTGGCCACCGGGGAGCTGTTTTTT. It specifies CASGSNRGLATGELFF.

The rearrangement joins TRBV15 to TRBJ1-4; weak D call: TRBD1 (5 bases). This CDR3 contains 17 residues. V was shortened by 3 bases and J by 0 bases, with 14 bases between the two germline ends. Germline CDR1 LNHNV, CDR2 YYDKDF (reference sequence). CDR3 loop: CATSRQGNVATNEKLFF. The CDR3 bases are TGTGCCACCAGCAGGCAGGGAAATGTTGCAACTAATGAAAAACTGTTTTTT.

This clone was picked up one time. The J gene is TRBJ2-7, the V gene TRBV6-1; 7 bases map to TRBD1. Trimming at V came to 6 bases and at J to 4 bases, leaving 12 bases not matched to a gene. CDR3 length: 15 residues. Looked up from germline, CDR1 is MNHNS and CDR2 is SASEGT. The CDR3 bases are TGTGCCAGCAGCTACACTCAAACGGGACAGTACGAGCAGTACTTC. It yields the protein CASSYTQTGQYEQYF.

The chain uses TRBV28 and TRBJ2-2; D unclear. The CDR3 consists of 12 residues. In germline, CDR1 is MDHEN, CDR2 SYDVKM. The V end was cut by 6 bases, the J end by 9 bases, with 11 bases between. The CDR3 sequence is CASSIEIRELFF. CDR3 bases: TGTGCCAGCAGCATAGAGATCAGGGAGCTGTTTTTT.

V usage is TRBV25-1 and J usage is TRBJ1-2; tentatively, D is TRBD1 (5 bases). The CDR3 is made up of 16 amino acids. Germline CDR1 and CDR2: MGHDK and SYGVNS. Trimming took off 6 bases at V and 1 base at J, with 18 bases between the two ends. CDR3 nucleotides: TGTGCCAGCAGGGGGCCATATGGGGGAGGTAACTATGGCTACACCTTC. Protein: CASRGPYGGGNYGYTF.

The chain joins TRBV5-4 to TRBJ2-7; D gene unclear. Germline V gene sequence: CDR1 SGHNT, CDR2 YYREEE (reference sequence). This CDR3 is built from 11 residues. Trimming pared 4 bases from V and 2 bases from J, leaving 4 bases between. The CDR3: CASSTAYEQYF. In nucleotides, the CDR3 is TGTGCCAGCAGCACAGCCTACGAGCAGTACTTC.

V gene TRBV5-1 combines with J gene TRBJ1-1; D unresolved. CDR1 is SGHRS and CDR2 is YFSETQ in the germline V gene. The CDR3 spans 13 residues. Trimming stripped 1 base from V and 0 bases from J, with 4 bases between. The CDR3 loop reads CASSLQLNTEAFF. In DNA form, the CDR3 reads TGCGCCAGCAGCTTGCAACTGAACACTGAAGCTTTCTTT.

As regards this clone: This CDR3 is also generated by other DNA sequences in the sample. The genes are TRBV9 and TRBJ2-7; 9 bases map to TRBD1. Losses at the gene ends were 0 bases for V and 2 bases for J; bases not matched to a gene: 0. Per the germline V gene, CDR1 is SGDLS and CDR2 is YYNGEE. This CDR3 contains 14 residues. DNA for the CDR3: TGTGCCAGCAGCGTAGGACAGGGGGCCTACGAGCAGTACTTC. Its translation: CASSVGQGAYEQYF.

The CDR3 coding sequence is TGTGCCAGCAGCCCAAACGGGGTTCCCTGGGAGCAGTACTTC. This encodes CASSPNGVPWEQYF. The chain recombines TRBV7-3 with TRBJ2-7; D may be TRBD2 (5 bases). This CDR3 spans 14 amino acids. Between the trimmed V and J ends, which lost 5 bases and 7 bases, there was a span of 18 bases. CDR1 is SGHTA and CDR2 is FQGTGA in the germline V gene.

V gene TRBV9 combines with J gene TRBJ2-7, with TRBD1 matching over 8 bases. CDR1 is SGDLS and CDR2 is YYNGEE in the germline V gene. The V and J ends lost 0 bases and 0 bases, in that order; junction bases with no gene match: 5. This CDR3 comprises 16 residues. CDR3 sequence reads: CASSVGRTGNSYEQYF. The CDR3 coding sequence is TGTGCCAGCAGCGTAGGGAGGACAGGGAACTCCTACGAGCAGTACTTC.

V usage is TRBV28 and J usage is TRBJ2-7, with 8 bases identical to TRBD1. The CDR3 is made up of 14 amino acids. V lost 5 bases and J lost 6; bases outside the gene matches: 9. The germline V gene has CDR1 MDHEN and CDR2 SYDVKM. CDR3 sequence reads: CASSAYRGYSEQYF. CDR3 nucleotides: TGTGCCAGCAGTGCGTACAGGGGGTATTCCGAGCAGTACTTC. Supplemented by reference TRBV28 and TRBJ2-7, the full variable domain reads DVKVTQSSRYLVKRTGEKVFLECVQDMDHENMFWYRQDPGLGLRLIYFSYDVKMKEKGDIPEGYSVSREKKERFSLILESASTNQTSMYLCASSAYRGYSEQYFGPGTRLTVT.

The chain carries TRBV19 and TRBJ1-5; D gene ambiguous. CDR3 length equals 16 residues. V gave up 0 bases and J gave up 0 bases, with 9 bases separating them. CDR1 and CDR2 from the germline V gene are LNHDA and SQIVND (reference sequence). The CDR3 DNA reads TGTGCCAGTAGTATAGATCATCAGTATAGCAATCAGCCCCAGCATTTT. This gives the protein CASSIDHQYSNQPQHF.